The 15 T cell receptor beta chains reported below all come from one sample, sequenced in a study of healthy donors' naive CD4 and CD8 T cells. Starting from roughly 0.45 ug of total RNA, TCR libraries were made with linear amplification. From the reads, TCRdb called clonotypes with MiXCR, one entry per CDR3 protein. The sample lists about 180,000 distinct CDR3 sequences; about 74% were seen once. The specimen was naive CD4+ and CD8+ T cells sorted from blood, pooled from several donors. These receptors came from a pool of human donors in good health; the sample pools cells from several healthy donors.

This sequence joins TRBV12-3 or TRBV12-4 and TRBJ2-1; 10 positions match TRBD1. The CDR3 sequence is 16 residues long. Germline trimming cut 1 base from V and 9 bases from J; bases unmatched to any gene: 9. The CDR3 spells CASSLVDPTGGTEQFF. The CDR3 nucleotides are TGTGCCAGCAGTTTAGTGGACCCGACAGGGGGCACTGAGCAGTTCTTC.

Here the CDR3 DNA reads TGCAGCGTTGAGTTTGGCAAGACTAGCGGGGCAGATACGCAGTATTTT. This sequence encodes CSVEFGKTSGADTQYF. The V gene is TRBV29-1, the J gene TRBJ2-3; 11 nucleotides match TRBD2. The length of the CDR3 is 16 residues. Trimming removed 3 bases from V and 4 bases from J; junction bases left unmatched: 9. Germline V gene lookup returns CDR1 SQVTM and CDR2 ANQGSEA.

The chain's CDR3 is CASGDYNEQFF. The CDR3 DNA follows: TGTGCCAGCGGGGACTACAATGAGCAGTTCTTC. The chain uses TRBV6-5 and TRBJ2-1; D uncertain. Deletions cut 8 bases from V and 3 bases from J, with 5 bases between. Germline V lookup: CDR1 MNHEY, CDR2 SVGAGI. The CDR3 sequence is 11 residues long.

The J gene is TRBJ1-1, the V gene TRBV27; D gene ambiguous. V was shortened by 3 bases and J by 2 bases, with 16 bases between the two germline ends. This CDR3 spans 16 amino acids. Germline V gives CDR1 MNHEY, CDR2 SMNVEV (reference sequence). In DNA, the CDR3 is TGTGCCAGCAGTTTTGCCTCGGGAGCAGCTAACACTGAAGCTTTCTTT. This gives the protein CASSFASGAANTEAFF.

The V and J genes are TRBV6-1 and TRBJ2-1; 12 bases agree with TRBD2. The CDR3 consists of 17 residues. V lost 5 bases, J lost 0 bases, and 5 bases stayed unmatched. The germline gives CDR1 MNHNS, CDR2 SASEGT. CDR3 region: CASSRLAGAHSYNEQFF. Here the CDR3 DNA reads TGTGCCAGCAGTAGACTAGCGGGGGCTCACTCCTACAATGAGCAGTTCTTC.

The rearrangement uses TRBV29-1 and TRBJ1-2; TRBD1 matches at 7 bases. Per the germline V gene, CDR1 is SQVTM and CDR2 is ANQGSEA. J lost 4 bases, V lost 5 bases, and 7 bases had no gene match. The CDR3 has 13 residues. The CDR3 spells CSVFGTDSYGYTF. The CDR3 DNA reads TGCAGCGTTTTCGGGACAGACTCCTATGGCTACACCTTC.

This clonotype was picked up a small number of times. V is TRBV19 and J is TRBJ2-7; possible D gene TRBD2, 6 bases. V lost 8 bases, J lost 3 bases, and 14 bases lay in between. CDR1 is LNHDA, CDR2 SQIVND, per germline (reference sequence). CDR3 length: 13 amino acids. The CDR3 here is CASSEGWGYEQYF. CDR3 coding DNA: TGTGCCAGTTCGGAGGGATGGGGCTACGAGCAGTACTTC. Filled out from reference TRBV19 and TRBJ2-7, the complete variable domain reads DGGITQSPKYLFRKEGQNVTLSCEQNLNHDAMYWYRQDPGQGLRLIYYSQIVNDFQKGDIAEGYSVSREKKESFPLTVTSAQKNPTAFYLCASSEGWGYEQYFGPGTRLTVT.

This clonotype was seen a single time. The chain has TRBV6-5 and TRBJ1-2, with no clear D. The germline V gene encodes CDR1 MNHEY and CDR2 SVGAGI. The CDR3 totals 12 residues. V lost 7 bases, J lost 2 bases, and 8 bases lay in between. In DNA form, the CDR3 reads TGTGCCAGCAAAGAGAGGAACTATGGCTACACCTTC. Translated: CASKERNYGYTF.

This clonotype has more than one count but fewer than ten. This sequence joins TRBV19 and TRBJ2-1; TRBD2 might be the D (5 bases). Germline V gene sequence: CDR1 LNHDA, CDR2 SQIVND (reference sequence). V was cut by 5 bases and J by 9 bases, with 20 bases left in between. The CDR3 totals 15 residues. The CDR3 DNA reads as TGTGCCAGTAGTTCCCCCGGCGGACTTAGGTTTGAGCAGTTCTTC. Translated: CASSSPGGLRFEQFF.

This chain links TRBV6-5 with TRBJ2-2; D is ambiguous. Germline CDR1 reads MNHEY; CDR2 reads SVGAGI. CDR3 size: 13 residues. Trimming took 7 bases from V and 4 from J, leaving 10 bases between them. This CDR3 is CASNLGGTGELFF. For the CDR3, the DNA is TGTGCCAGCAATCTAGGTGGCACCGGGGAGCTGTTTTTT.

The rearrangement joins TRBV24-1 to TRBJ2-5; D not certain. The CDR3 covers 13 residues. The V gene's germline CDR1 is KGHDR and CDR2 SFDVKD. V shed 3 bases and J shed 5 bases, with 9 bases lying between them. The CDR3 region is CATSDPVSETQYF. The CDR3 nucleotides are TGTGCCACCAGTGATCCGGTCTCGGAGACCCAGTACTTC.

This clonotype was detected once. The chain uses TRBV15 and TRBJ2-3; 9 nucleotides agree with TRBD2. J lost 2 bases, V lost 9 bases, and 9 bases had no gene match. This CDR3 is 15 amino acids long. Germline CDR1 is LNHNV and CDR2 is YYDKDF (reference sequence). The CDR3 here is CATHRSGSSTDTQYF. The CDR3 DNA follows: TGTGCCACACATCGTAGCGGGAGTTCCACAGATACGCAGTATTTT.

The chain combines TRBV29-1 with TRBJ2-7; TRBD1 matches 7 bases. V lost 2 bases to trimming and J lost 3 bases; unmatched junction nucleotides: 7. Germline CDR1 and CDR2: SQVTM and ANQGSEA. CDR3 length: 14 residues. CDR3 amino acids: CSVEKQGQGYEQYF. In nucleotides, the CDR3 is TGCAGCGTTGAAAAACAGGGGCAAGGCTACGAGCAGTACTTC.

The chain has TRBV6-5 and TRBJ2-5, with TRBD2 identical over 12 bases. The CDR3 runs 18 residues. Germline CDR1 and CDR2: MNHEY and SVGAGI. V dropped 5 bases and J dropped 4; count of bases not matched to a gene: 14. The CDR3 is CASSRLAGAGILRETQYF. The CDR3 region has the DNA TGTGCCAGCAGTCGACTAGCGGGGGCCGGAATACTCCGAGAGACCCAGTACTTC.

The genes are TRBV19 and TRBJ1-2; the D gene is possibly TRBD1 (5 bases). Deletions cut 5 bases from V and 3 bases from J, with 16 bases between. This CDR3 is built from 15 residues. The germline gives CDR1 LNHDA, CDR2 SQIVND (reference sequence). CDR3 sequence: CASSLEREGDYGYTF. The CDR3 DNA reads as TGTGCCAGTAGTCTGGAAAGGGAAGGGGACTATGGCTACACCTTC.